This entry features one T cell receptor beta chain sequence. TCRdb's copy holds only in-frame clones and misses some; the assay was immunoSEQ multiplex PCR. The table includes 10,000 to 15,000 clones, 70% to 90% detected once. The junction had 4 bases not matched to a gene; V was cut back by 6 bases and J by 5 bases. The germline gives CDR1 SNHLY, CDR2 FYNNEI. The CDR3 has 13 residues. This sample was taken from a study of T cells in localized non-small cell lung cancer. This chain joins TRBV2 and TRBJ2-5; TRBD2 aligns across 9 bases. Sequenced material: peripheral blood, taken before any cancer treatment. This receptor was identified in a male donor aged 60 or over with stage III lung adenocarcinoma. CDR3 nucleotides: TGTGCCAGCAGCCGGAGCGGGGGGGAGACCCAGTACTTC. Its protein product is CASSRSGGETQYF.